This passage covers 23 T cell receptor beta chains from one sample sequenced in a study of T cell responses to AZD1222 COVID-19 vaccine. The table came from immunoSEQ multiplex PCR; TCRdb's copy has only in-frame clones and leaves some out. Among around 180,000 clones listed, more than 75% were seen once. The specimen was peripheral blood, collected 28 days after the second AZD1222 dose. These receptors were taken from an adult who received the AZD1222 COVID-19 vaccine.

The chain is built from TRBV7-9 and TRBJ1-1; 8 bases align to TRBD1. Trimming at V came to 5 bases and at J to 6 bases, leaving 11 bases not matched to a gene. This CDR3 is 15 amino acids long. In germline, CDR1 is SEHNR, CDR2 FQNEAQ (reference sequence). The CDR3 reads CASSTVLGQGPEAFF. The CDR3 region has the DNA TGTGCCAGCAGCACCGTCCTCGGACAGGGCCCTGAAGCTTTCTTT.

The chain employs TRBV9 and TRBJ1-1, with 11 bases that match TRBD1. The CDR3 consists of 14 residues. J lost 5 bases, V lost 3 bases, and 3 bases had no gene match. The germline V gene encodes CDR1 SGDLS and CDR2 YYNGEE. As DNA, the CDR3 is TGTGCCAGCAGCGGAGGGACAGGGGGGACTGAAGCTTTCTTT. It encodes CASSGGTGGTEAFF. Together with reference TRBV9 and TRBJ1-1, the CDR3 gives the full variable domain: DSGVTQTPKHLITATGQRVTLRCSPRSGDLSVYWYQQSLDQGLQFLIQYYNGEERAKGNILERFSAQQFPDLHSELNLSSLELGDSALYFCASSGGTGGTEAFFGQGTRLTVV.

V and J are TRBV28 and TRBJ2-7; D may correspond to TRBD1 or TRBD2 (5 bases each). Deletions cut 8 bases from V and 4 bases from J, with 12 bases between. The length of the CDR3 is 12 residues. Germline values: CDR1 MDHEN, CDR2 SYDVKM. The CDR3 reads CASGGGSYEQYF. For the CDR3, the DNA is TGTGCCAGCGGTGGGGGTAGTTACGAGCAGTACTTC.

This chain joins TRBV28 and TRBJ1-1; D remains ambiguous. The CDR3 covers 12 residues. Trimming pared 2 bases from V and 11 bases from J, leaving 12 bases between. Germline V gene lookup returns CDR1 MDHEN and CDR2 SYDVKM. CDR3 coding DNA: TGTGCCAGCAGTTTAATAGGCGGGAGGGCTTTCTTT. Protein product: CASSLIGGRAFF.

This chain connects TRBV24-1 to TRBJ2-3, with D possibly TRBD2 on 6 matching bases. This CDR3 contains 14 residues. The V gene's germline CDR1 is KGHDR and CDR2 SFDVKD. Between the trimmed V and J ends, which lost 5 bases and 1 base, there was a span of 9 bases. CDR3 sequence (DNA): TGTGCCACCAGTGGGGCTAGCGGCACAGATACGCAGTATTTT. Protein: CATSGASGTDTQYF.

V is TRBV19 and J is TRBJ2-1; 8 bases agree with TRBD1. The germline V gene has CDR1 LNHDA and CDR2 SQIVND (reference sequence). This CDR3 spans 14 amino acids. The V gene end was trimmed by 6 bases and the J gene end by 8 bases; junction bases not matched to a gene: 9. Written as DNA, the CDR3 is TGTGCCAGTAGGTGGACAGGGAATAACTATGAGCAGTTCTTC. Amino acid sequence: CASRWTGNNYEQFF.

This sequence joins TRBV2 and TRBJ2-3; 8 nucleotides line up with TRBD2. The CDR3 length is 17 residues. Germline CDR1 is SNHLY and CDR2 is FYNNEI. The V segment lost 2 bases and the J segment 0 bases; nucleotides outside the gene matches: 7. CDR3: CASSEYLAGRSTDTQYF. The CDR3 bases are TGTGCCAGCAGTGAATATCTAGCGGGTCGTAGCACAGATACGCAGTATTTT.

This chain links TRBV9 with TRBJ1-2; TRBD1 aligns across 7 bases. V shed 0 bases and J 6 bases; nucleotides not matched to a gene: 14. In germline, CDR1 is SGDLS, CDR2 YYNGEE. The CDR3 contains 17 residues. CDR3 residues: CASSVGHRAGGENGYTF. For the CDR3, the DNA is TGTGCCAGCAGCGTAGGTCACAGGGCAGGGGGTGAGAATGGCTACACCTTC.

This sequence joins TRBV18 and TRBJ2-1, with 7 nucleotides matching TRBD1. CDR3 size: 13 residues. Germline CDR1 and CDR2: KGHSH and LQKENI. J lost 9 bases, V lost 4 bases, and 6 bases had no gene match. The CDR3 nucleotides are TGTGCCAGCTCACAGGGGGCTGACGGTGAGCAGTTCTTC. It codes for CASSQGADGEQFF.

The chain has TRBV24-1 and TRBJ2-1; D not certain. This CDR3 has 15 amino acids. Trimming pared 4 bases from V and 7 bases from J, leaving 16 bases between. Germline-derived CDR1 and CDR2 are KGHDR and SFDVKD. CDR3 coding DNA: TGTGCCACCAGTGACCCCATGCAAGCAGAAAATGAGCAGTTCTTC. Translation: CATSDPMQAENEQFF.

The rearrangement links TRBV6-5 to TRBJ1-3; maybe TRBD1 (5 bases). V was cut by 10 bases and J by 0 bases, with 16 bases left in between. Germline loops: CDR1 MNHEY, CDR2 SVGAGI. CDR3 size: 15 residues. The CDR3 DNA reads as TGTGCCACCAAGACCACAGGAAGCTCTGGAAACACCATATATTTT. As protein: CATKTTGSSGNTIYF.

The chain couples TRBV28 to TRBJ2-3; D is unclear. This CDR3 region has 16 residues. Looked up from germline, CDR1 is MDHEN and CDR2 is SYDVKM. Trimming took 4 bases from V and 2 from J, leaving 16 bases between them. The CDR3 reads CASSSTTSGTTDTQYF. In nucleotides, the CDR3 is TGTGCCAGCAGTTCCACGACCTCCGGCACCACAGATACGCAGTATTTT.

V gene TRBV7-3 combines with J gene TRBJ2-7; tentatively, D is TRBD2 (6 bases). The ends were cut back, 4 bases at V and 2 bases at J, with 18 bases in the middle. The CDR3 contains 16 residues. The germline V gene has CDR1 SGHTA and CDR2 FQGTGA. DNA of the CDR3: TGTGCCAGCAGCTCGCGGATAGCGGTGGGGCCCTACGAGCAGTACTTC. Its translation is CASSSRIAVGPYEQYF.

V usage is TRBV28 and J usage is TRBJ1-2; unclear D gene. Deletions cut 6 bases from V and 2 bases from J, with 13 bases between. The germline CDR1 and CDR2 sequences are MDHEN and SYDVKM. The CDR3 loop spans 14 amino acids. CDR3 sequence (DNA): TGTGCCAGCAGCCTCCAGACACCGAACTATGGCTACACCTTC. Protein product: CASSLQTPNYGYTF.

V gene TRBV4-1 combines with J gene TRBJ2-2; perhaps TRBD1 as D (5 bases). From germline, CDR1 is MGHRA and CDR2 YSYEKL. This CDR3 contains 13 residues. Trimming cost V 4 bases and J 6 bases, with 9 bases left between them. CDR3 nucleotide sequence: TGCGCCAGCAGCCTAGGGGTCGCCGGGGAGCTGTTTTTT. Its protein is CASSLGVAGELFF.

This chain joins TRBV12-3 or TRBV12-4 and TRBJ2-3, with a weak D call TRBD2 (5 bases). Trimming removed 3 bases at V and 1 base at J, with 5 bases between. The CDR3 totals 13 residues. CDR3 loop: CASSLRGTDTQYF. CDR3 coding DNA: TGTGCCAGCAGTTTGCGGGGCACAGATACGCAGTATTTT.

The gene calls are TRBV5-1 and TRBJ1-1; D gene ambiguous. In germline, CDR1 is SGHRS, CDR2 YFSETQ. Trimming removed 0 bases from V and 1 base from J, with 7 bases in between. The length of the CDR3 is 14 residues. CDR3 loop: CASSLGTQNTEAFF. DNA for the CDR3: TGCGCCAGCAGCTTGGGGACCCAGAACACTGAAGCTTTCTTT.

The gene calls are TRBV4-2 and TRBJ2-1, with 11 nucleotides matching TRBD2. V shed 0 bases, J shed 2 bases, and the junction held 6 bases outside the gene matches. The length of the CDR3 is 18 residues. Germline V gives CDR1 LGHNA, CDR2 YNFKEQ. This chain's CDR3 is CASSQEAGTSGPYNEQFF. Written as DNA, the CDR3 is TGTGCCAGCAGCCAAGAAGCCGGGACTAGCGGTCCCTACAATGAGCAGTTCTTC.

The chain employs TRBV5-4 and TRBJ1-4; 7 bases line up with TRBD1. V shed 4 bases, J shed 7 bases, and the junction held 16 bases outside the gene matches. Germline V gives CDR1 SGHNT, CDR2 YYREEE (reference sequence). The CDR3 runs 17 residues. CDR3 in amino acids: CASSPKGGGRGGEKLFF. CDR3 coding DNA: TGTGCCAGCAGCCCTAAAGGAGGGGGCAGGGGCGGTGAAAAACTGTTTTTT. Full variable domain (remainder filled in from reference TRBV5-4 and TRBJ1-4): ETGVTQSPTHLIKTRGQQVTLRCSSQSGHNTVSWYQQALGQGPQFIFQYYREEENGRGNFPPRFSGLQFPNYSSELNVNALELDDSALYLCASSPKGGGRGGEKLFFGSGTQLSVL.

This clone appeared a single time. The gene calls are TRBV28 and TRBJ2-2; 8 nucleotides agree with TRBD2. V gave up 11 bases and J gave up 2 bases; unmatched junction bases: 13. Germline CDR1 and CDR2: MDHEN and SYDVKM. CDR3 length: 16 amino acids. The CDR3 nucleotides read TGTGCCGGAGGGGCGGGAGGATTAAGAAACACCGGGGAGCTGTTTTTT. This gives the protein CAGGAGGLRNTGELFF.

V usage is TRBV30 and J usage is TRBJ1-1; D call uncertain. Trimming took off 4 bases at V and 5 bases at J, with 14 bases between the two ends. Germline V gives CDR1 GTSNPN, CDR2 SVGIG (reference sequence). This CDR3 has 13 amino acids. Here the CDR3 reads CAWIFTLGTEAFF. The CDR3 nucleotides are TGTGCCTGGATTTTTACACTGGGGACTGAAGCTTTCTTT.

The V and J genes are TRBV6-2 or TRBV6-3 and TRBJ2-1; 11 bases align to TRBD2. V gave up 0 bases and J gave up 5 bases; unmatched junction bases: 3. This CDR3 contains 16 residues. The germline CDR1 and CDR2 sequences are MNHEY and SVGEGT. This CDR3 reads CASSYSGTSGHNEQFF. The CDR3 region has the DNA TGTGCCAGCAGTTACTCGGGGACTAGCGGACACAATGAGCAGTTCTTC.

The J gene is TRBJ2-7, the V gene TRBV28; 8 bases fit TRBD1. The CDR3 is 15 residues long. The V gene end was trimmed by 9 bases and the J gene end by 7 bases; junction bases not matched to a gene: 17. Germline-derived CDR1 and CDR2 are MDHEN and SYDVKM. DNA for the CDR3: TGTGCCAGTGGTCAAGGACAACAGGGGGTGGGGGAGCAGTACTTC. It codes for CASGQGQQGVGEQYF. Complete variable domain (other parts from reference TRBV28 and TRBJ2-7): DVKVTQSSRYLVKRTGEKVFLECVQDMDHENMFWYRQDPGLGLRLIYFSYDVKMKEKGDIPEGYSVSREKKERFSLILESASTNQTSMYLCASGQGQQGVGEQYFGPGTRLTVT.